This T cell receptor (beta chain) was retrieved from a study of blood T cell repertoires in COVID-19. Study in general: Sample material is recorded as cDNA or gDNA derived from T cells, B-cell-depleted T cells, or PBMCs.

This CDR3 has 15 residues. The V end was cut by 7 bases, the J end by 0 bases, with 13 bases between. Germline V gene data show CDR1 as SEHNR and CDR2 as FQNEAQ (reference sequence). Original methodology: Amplified reference gene primers provided the basis for estimating nucleated cell counts. The assay was immunoSEQ multiplex PCR, and TCRdb's table has in-frame clones only and misses some. That table gives V, J and clone size, and the DNA gave D and trimming. Here the sample spans 300,000 to 450,000 clones, approximately 90% being singletons. Sequenced: PBMCs or T cells enriched from blood (not recorded which). This sequence originates from a man between 18 and 29 years old who had recovered from COVID-19. The chain uses TRBV7-9 and TRBJ1-3; no reliable D call. The CDR3 DNA is TGTGCCAGCACCGACACAGTATTCTCTGGAAACACCATATATTTT. It translates to CASTDTVFSGNTIYF.